The rows below give T cell receptor beta chains drawn from one sample of a study of neoadjuvant anti-PD-1 for oral cavity cancer. Sequenced by immunoSEQ multiplex PCR; TCRdb stores in-frame clones only, minus some. The table includes approximately 30,000 clones, around four fifths detected once. Sequencing was performed on PBMCs, taken after nivolumab (anti-PD-1) treatment. These receptors came from a person aged 35-79 years with oral cavity squamous cell carcinoma. CDR3s include the opening cysteine and the closing phenylalanine or tryptophan. The order of the fields is J gene, V gene, clone size, D gene, CDR3 DNA, CDR3 protein. The D gene is left open where the match is weak. Some rows have no size entry. The others give once, few or many, or a class for an expanded clone.

J: TRBJ2-3
V: TRBV4-1
size: NA
D: NA
DNA: TGCGCCAGCAGCCAAGATGTCTTATGGGATACGCAGTATTTT
CDR3: CASSQDVLWDTQYF

J: TRBJ1-3
V: TRBV6-5
size: NA
D: NA
DNA: TGTGCCAGCAGATACCTTCACAGTGGAGAATGGGACACCATATATTTT
CDR3: CASRYLHSGEWDTIYF

J: TRBJ2-5
V: TRBV6-1
size: NA
D: NA
DNA: TGTGCCAGCAGTGAAGGAATTGGCTCAGGGAGCCAAGAGACCCAGTACTTC
CDR3: CASSEGIGSGSQETQYF

J: TRBJ1-4
V: TRBV6-5
size: few
D: NA
DNA: TGTGCCAGCAGTTTAAACAGGGTGGGCTTGGGTGAAAAACTGTTTTTT
CDR3: CASSLNRVGLGEKLFF

J: TRBJ1-5
V: TRBV10-3
size: NA
D: TRBD1
DNA: TGTGCCATCAGCCAACGCCGGACAGGGAGTCAGCCCCAGCATTTT
CDR3: CAISQRRTGSQPQHF

J: TRBJ2-1
V: TRBV4-2
size: NA
D: TRBD2
DNA: TGTGCCAGCAGCCGAGGACTAGCGGGGGGGCGGTCCTACAATGAGCAGTTCTTC
CDR3: CASSRGLAGGRSYNEQFF

J: TRBJ2-7
V: TRBV4-3
size: NA
D: NA
DNA: TGCGCCAGCAGCCAAGGACTATCTGAAGCAGGGCCCTACGAGCAGTACTTC
CDR3: CASSQGLSEAGPYEQYF

J: TRBJ2-3
V: TRBV4-3
size: once
D: NA
DNA: TGCGCCAGCAGCCAAGATCGGGGCGGGGGCCTCGGTAGCACAGATACGCAGTATTTT
CDR3: CASSQDRGGGLGSTDTQYF

J: TRBJ2-7
V: TRBV6-5
size: NA
D: NA
DNA: TGTGCCAGCAGAATGGCCGGGGGCGAGTACGAGCAGTACTTC
CDR3: CASRMAGGEYEQYF

J: TRBJ2-3
V: TRBV7-9
size: NA
D: NA
DNA: TGTGCCAGCAGCTTAGTCGGGGGGCGGGGATTCACAGATACGCAGTATTTT
CDR3: CASSLVGGRGFTDTQYF

J: TRBJ1-2
V: TRBV18
size: NA
D: TRBD1
DNA: TGTGCCAGCTCACCATCCACCGGGCAGGGGGGCTATGGCTACACCTTC
CDR3: CASSPSTGQGGYGYTF

J: TRBJ2-7
V: TRBV7-2
size: NA
D: NA
DNA: TGTGCCAGCAGCTTAGTGGGCGGCAGCTTATCCTACGAGCAGTACTTC
CDR3: CASSLVGGSLSYEQYF

J: TRBJ2-5
V: TRBV29-1
size: once
D: NA
DNA: TGCAGCGTCTTGACAGGACAAGAGACCCAGTACTTC
CDR3: CSVLTGQETQYF

J: TRBJ1-5
V: TRBV6-6
size: NA
D: TRBD1
DNA: TGTGCCAGCAGTTCCGGGACAGGCAATCAGCCCCAGCATTTT
CDR3: CASSSGTGNQPQHF

J: TRBJ1-1
V: TRBV4-3
size: once
D: TRBD1
DNA: TGCGCCAGCACCTCAGGGGGGGGGAACACTGAAGCTTTCTTT
CDR3: CASTSGGGNTEAFF

J: TRBJ2-7
V: TRBV2
size: NA
D: TRBD1
DNA: TGTGCCAGCCTTTGGACAGGTTTTGGTGAGCAGTACTTC
CDR3: CASLWTGFGEQYF

J: TRBJ1-1
V: TRBV4-2
size: NA
D: NA
DNA: TGTGCCAGCAGCTCTCAGGTTTCGAACACTGAAGCTTTCTTT
CDR3: CASSSQVSNTEAFF

J: TRBJ2-1
V: TRBV9
size: NA
D: TRBD1
DNA: TGTGCCAGCAGCGTAAAAGTACAGGGGATCCGGGATGAGCAGTTCTTC
CDR3: CASSVKVQGIRDEQFF

J: TRBJ2-7
V: TRBV5-1
size: NA
D: NA
DNA: TGCGCCAGCAGGGAGGCCCGGGGTGAGCAGTACTTC
CDR3: CASREARGEQYF

J: TRBJ1-2
V: TRBV19
size: NA
D: NA
DNA: TGTGCCAGTAGTATAGGGGCAGGGGAGACTTATGGCTACACCTTC
CDR3: CASSIGAGETYGYTF

J: TRBJ2-7
V: TRBV6-5
size: NA
D: TRBD1
DNA: TGTGCCAGCAGTGCTGCAGGGGGCGAAATCTACGAGCAGTACTTC
CDR3: CASSAAGGEIYEQYF

J: TRBJ1-2
V: TRBV28
size: NA
D: TRBD1
DNA: TGTGCCAGCAGTTCCGGGACAGGGGCGGCTGGCTACACCTTC
CDR3: CASSSGTGAAGYTF

J: TRBJ1-2
V: TRBV6-6
size: NA
D: TRBD1
DNA: TGTGCCAGCAGGGACAGGGGTAACTATGGCTACACCTTC
CDR3: CASRDRGNYGYTF

J: TRBJ2-1
V: TRBV29-1
size: NA
D: NA
DNA: TGCAGCGTTGAAGATCAGATCATTAGCGATGAGCAGTTCTTC
CDR3: CSVEDQIISDEQFF

J: TRBJ2-5
V: TRBV30
size: few
D: TRBD1
DNA: TGTGCCTGGAGCCGGGACAGGGTCCAAGAGACCCAGTACTTC
CDR3: CAWSRDRVQETQYF

J: TRBJ2-7
V: TRBV7-6
size: once
D: TRBD2
DNA: TGTGCCAGCAGCCCTAGCGGGGGGTTCTACGAGCAGTACTTC
CDR3: CASSPSGGFYEQYF

J: TRBJ2-1
V: TRBV29-1
size: NA
D: NA
DNA: TGCAGCGTTGGTGTGAACAATGAGCAGTTCTTC
CDR3: CSVGVNNEQFF

J: TRBJ2-3
V: TRBV7-2
size: once
D: NA
DNA: TGTGCCAGCAGCCAGGACAGAATCAGCACAGATACGCAGTATTTT
CDR3: CASSQDRISTDTQYF

J: TRBJ1-2
V: TRBV18
size: NA
D: NA
DNA: TGTGCCAGCTCCCTCACAGTGGATGGCTACACCTTC
CDR3: CASSLTVDGYTF

J: TRBJ1-6
V: TRBV2
size: few
D: NA
DNA: TGTGCCAGCAGTCCCGGGACAAACCCTTCACCCCTCCACTTT
CDR3: CASSPGTNPSPLHF

J: TRBJ2-5
V: TRBV13
size: NA
D: TRBD2
DNA: TGTGCCAGCAGCCAACGCCGGCTAGCGGGGGCCAACCAAGAGACCCAGTACTTC
CDR3: CASSQRRLAGANQETQYF

J: TRBJ1-2
V: TRBV5-1
size: NA
D: TRBD1
DNA: TGCGCCAGCAGCCGGATCCGGGACAGTGTTCCCTATGGCTACACCTTC
CDR3: CASSRIRDSVPYGYTF

J: TRBJ2-7
V: TRBV7-8
size: NA
D: NA
DNA: TGTGCCAGCAGCTTAGAACGAAGCGAGCAGTACTTC
CDR3: CASSLERSEQYF

J: TRBJ2-4
V: TRBV5-1
size: few
D: NA
DNA: TGCGCCAGCAGCCCCGGTGGACGTTCTATAGCCAAAAACATTCAGTACTTC
CDR3: CASSPGGRSIAKNIQYF

J: TRBJ2-7
V: TRBV21-1
size: NA
D: NA
DNA: TGTGCCAGCAGCACGGGGGAGACAGAGGGTTCCTACGAGCAGTACTTC
CDR3: CASSTGETEGSYEQYF

J: TRBJ2-3
V: TRBV4-1
size: NA
D: NA
DNA: TGCGCCAGCAGCCAAGACGAGGGAAGTACGCAGTATTTT
CDR3: CASSQDEGSTQYF

J: TRBJ2-1
V: TRBV6-1
size: NA
D: TRBD2
DNA: TGTGCCAGCAGTGGGACTAGCTATAATGAGCAGTTCTTC
CDR3: CASSGTSYNEQFF

J: TRBJ2-7
V: TRBV2
size: once
D: NA
DNA: TGTGCCAGCAGTGACCCTACGGGACGTAAGCAGTACTTC
CDR3: CASSDPTGRKQYF

J: TRBJ2-3
V: TRBV29-1
size: once
D: TRBD2
DNA: TGCAGCGTCGCGGGGGGCTCCTCCCCCACAGATACGCAGTATTTT
CDR3: CSVAGGSSPTDTQYF

J: TRBJ1-4
V: TRBV7-8
size: few
D: TRBD1
DNA: TGTGCCAGCAGCCCCTCGGACAGGGGGGAAAAACTGTTTTTT
CDR3: CASSPSDRGEKLFF

J: TRBJ2-5
V: TRBV4-1
size: NA
D: NA
DNA: TGCGCCAGCAGCCAAGGGGTGATTCCTGATCGTGCCCAGGAGACCCAGTACTTC
CDR3: CASSQGVIPDRAQETQYF

J: TRBJ2-3
V: TRBV9
size: NA
D: NA
DNA: TGTGCCAGCACCCGGTGGGGCACAGATACGCAGTATTTT
CDR3: CASTRWGTDTQYF

J: TRBJ2-7
V: TRBV7-8
size: few
D: TRBD1
DNA: TGTGCCAGCAGCTACCGGGACAGGGATGGGGAGCAGTACTTC
CDR3: CASSYRDRDGEQYF

J: TRBJ2-5
V: TRBV27
size: NA
D: TRBD1
DNA: TGTGCCAGCAAGGAGGCGACAGGGGCTCCCCAAGAGACCCAGTACTTC
CDR3: CASKEATGAPQETQYF

J: TRBJ2-7
V: TRBV5-4
size: NA
D: NA
DNA: TGTGCCAGCAGCTTGGACCAACAGAGCTCCTACGAGCAGTACTTC
CDR3: CASSLDQQSSYEQYF

J: TRBJ2-5
V: TRBV27
size: few
D: NA
DNA: TGTGCCAGCAGAATAGCAAAAAGTCAGACCCAGTACTTC
CDR3: CASRIAKSQTQYF

J: TRBJ1-1
V: TRBV6-6
size: medium-sized
D: NA
DNA: TGTGCCAGCAGCTCCCAGGGAGGGGAGAGGGCTTTCTTT
CDR3: CASSSQGGERAFF

J: TRBJ2-4
V: TRBV28
size: once
D: NA
DNA: TGTGCCAGCAGTGTAACCGGGACAGCCAAAAACATTCAGTACTTC
CDR3: CASSVTGTAKNIQYF

J: TRBJ2-1
V: TRBV29-1
size: NA
D: TRBD2
DNA: TGCAGCGTTGATGAAGCGGGGGGGTTCGTGGTCAATGAGCAGTTCTTC
CDR3: CSVDEAGGFVVNEQFF

J: TRBJ2-7
V: TRBV30
size: NA
D: NA
DNA: TGTGCCTGGAGGGGGCCGGCGGGGTACGAGCAGTACTTC
CDR3: CAWRGPAGYEQYF

J: TRBJ1-4
V: TRBV7-2
size: NA
D: TRBD1
DNA: TGTGCCAGCAGCTTATCGACAGGGGTTGAAAAACTGTTTTTT
CDR3: CASSLSTGVEKLFF

J: TRBJ1-2
V: TRBV10-3
size: few
D: NA
DNA: TGTGCCATCAACTATGGCCTAGAGAACAGGGTAAATGGCTACACCTTC
CDR3: CAINYGLENRVNGYTF